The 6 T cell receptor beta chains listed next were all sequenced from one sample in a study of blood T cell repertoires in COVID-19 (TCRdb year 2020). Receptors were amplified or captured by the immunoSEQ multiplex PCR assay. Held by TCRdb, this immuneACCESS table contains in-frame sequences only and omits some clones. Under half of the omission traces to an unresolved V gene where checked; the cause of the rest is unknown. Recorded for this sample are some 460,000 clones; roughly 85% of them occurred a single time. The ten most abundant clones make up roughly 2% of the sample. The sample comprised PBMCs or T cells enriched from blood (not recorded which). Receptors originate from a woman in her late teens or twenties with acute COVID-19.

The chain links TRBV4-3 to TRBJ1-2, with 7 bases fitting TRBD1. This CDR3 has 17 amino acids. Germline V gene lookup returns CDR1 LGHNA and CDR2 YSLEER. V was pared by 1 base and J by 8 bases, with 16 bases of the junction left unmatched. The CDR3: CASSQGLQGLELNGYTF. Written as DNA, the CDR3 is TGCGCCAGCAGCCAAGGACTACAGGGGCTTGAACTAAACGGCTACACCTTC.

The CDR3 coding sequence is TGTGCCAGCAGCTTCGCTAGCCCAACCTACGAGCAGTACTTC. This codes for CASSFASPTYEQYF. The chain uses TRBV7-2 and TRBJ2-7, with TRBD2 as a possible D gene (5 bases). Germline CDR1 and CDR2: SGHTA and FQGNSA. There are 14 residues in the CDR3. With 3 bases removed from V and 2 bases from J, the gap between germline ends came to 11 bases.

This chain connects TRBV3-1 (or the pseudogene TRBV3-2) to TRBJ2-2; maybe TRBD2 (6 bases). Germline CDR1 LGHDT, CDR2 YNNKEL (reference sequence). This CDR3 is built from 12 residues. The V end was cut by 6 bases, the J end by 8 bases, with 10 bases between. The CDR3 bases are TGTGCCAGCAGGACTAGTTCAGGGGAGCTGTTTTTT. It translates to CASRTSSGELFF.

The CDR3 DNA is TGTGCCAGCAGTTACGCTCAGGGGGCCCCCTACGAGCAGTACTTC. It specifies CASSYAQGAPYEQYF. The chain combines TRBV6-5 with TRBJ2-7; 8 positions match TRBD1. The CDR3 has 15 amino acids. J lost 2 bases, V lost 2 bases, and 5 bases had no gene match. Germline V CDR1 and CDR2: MNHEY, SVGAGI.

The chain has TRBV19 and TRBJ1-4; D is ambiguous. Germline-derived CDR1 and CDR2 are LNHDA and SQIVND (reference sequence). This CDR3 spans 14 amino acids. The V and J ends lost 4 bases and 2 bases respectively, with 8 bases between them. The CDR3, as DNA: TGTGCCAGTAGTACCCGGGTGACTAATGAAAAACTGTTTTTT. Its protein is CASSTRVTNEKLFF.

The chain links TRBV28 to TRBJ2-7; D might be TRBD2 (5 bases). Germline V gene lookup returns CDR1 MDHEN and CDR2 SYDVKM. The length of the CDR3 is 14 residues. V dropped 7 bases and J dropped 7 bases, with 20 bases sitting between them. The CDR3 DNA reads TGTGCCAGCACCTTCAGAGGGCACACGGGGGAGCAGTACTTC. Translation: CASTFRGHTGEQYF.